This entry concerns a single TCR beta chain. This record comes from a study of CD8 T cells in Susac syndrome. The CDR3 contains 13 residues. Germline V gene sequence: CDR1 SGHRS, CDR2 YFSETQ. The V end was cut by 0 bases, the J end by 5 bases, with 9 bases between. cDNA came from about 0.5 to 1 ug RNA primed by random hexamers. Coverage of TCR beta CDR3 amplification by immunoSEQ multiplex PCR extended to 54 Vbeta and 13 Jbeta. TCRdb fed the immunoSEQ multiplex PCR reads into MiXCR, producing one record per CDR3 protein. The sample lists about 140,000 distinct CDR3 sequences, about 93% occurring once. Peripheral blood CD8+ and CD4+ T cells were profiled by TCR beta sequencing. The controls, all healthy donors, were matched for age and sex. Negative isolation yielded CD4+ and CD8+ T cells, and FACS enriched TEMRA cells.

The genes are TRBV5-1 and TRBJ2-7, with D uncertain. What was sequenced was CD8+ T cells from PBMCs. The receptor comes from a human donor in good health. The DNA for the CDR3 is TGCGCCAGCAGCTTGGCACCGGAAGACGAGCAGTACTTC. Protein: CASSLAPEDEQYF.